These 17 T cell receptor beta chains were sequenced from one sample in a study of cytomegalovirus exposure and HLA in healthy donors. The PCR contained 60 Vbeta and 13 Jbeta primers. This table comes from immunoSEQ multiplex PCR, and its TCRdb copy is limited to in-frame clones, with some not included. This sample yields under 200,000 clones, of which under 70% are seen a single time; less than 3.5% belongs to the top ten. What was sequenced was PBMCs. The receptor source for this set is a woman in her 40s in good health and CMV-seropositive.

The V and J genes are TRBV6-5 and TRBJ2-2, with D uncertain. Germline values: CDR1 MNHEY, CDR2 SVGAGI. The V end was cut by 6 bases, the J end by 4 bases, with 9 bases between. The CDR3 is made up of 13 amino acids. CDR3 DNA sequence: TGTGCCAGCAGCCCAGACATCACCGGGGAGCTGTTTTTT. Protein product: CASSPDITGELFF.

This sequence joins TRBV19 and TRBJ1-1; D might be TRBD1 (5 bases). The germline V gene has CDR1 LNHDA and CDR2 SQIVND (reference sequence). The V gene lost 4 bases and the J gene lost 4 bases, with 16 bases spanning the gap. The CDR3 length is 15 residues. This CDR3 reads CASSSWQGRVTEAFF. The CDR3 nucleotides read TGTGCCAGTAGTAGTTGGCAGGGCAGAGTCACTGAAGCTTTCTTT.

The V gene is TRBV2, the J gene TRBJ2-1, with 8 bases matching TRBD2. V lost 7 bases, J lost 9 bases, and 14 bases stayed unmatched. Germline V CDR1 and CDR2: SNHLY, FYNNEI. CDR3 size: 15 residues. In nucleotides, the CDR3 is TGTGCCAGCACCCTTCTAACTAGCGGCAAGGTTGAGCAGTTCTTC. It specifies CASTLLTSGKVEQFF.

The genes are TRBV4-1 and TRBJ2-5; perhaps TRBD2 as D (6 bases). The germline gives CDR1 MGHRA, CDR2 YSYEKL. Trimming took off 1 base at V and 4 bases at J, with 7 bases between the two ends. This CDR3 is 13 amino acids long. The CDR3 region is CASSQAGRETQYF. CDR3 DNA sequence: TGCGCCAGCAGCCAAGCCGGGAGAGAGACCCAGTACTTC.

This rearrangement joins TRBV27 to TRBJ2-1, with 9 positions matching TRBD2. V trimming: 3 bases; J trimming: 2 bases; junction bases outside the gene matches: 2. Per the germline V gene, CDR1 is MNHEY and CDR2 is SMNVEV (reference sequence). This CDR3 contains 15 residues. CDR3 sequence reads: CASSFRGGAYNEQFF. The CDR3 DNA is TGTGCCAGCAGTTTTCGCGGGGGGGCCTACAATGAGCAGTTCTTC.

As concerns this clone: The junction differs from germline at one of its ends, possibly a read error. J is TRBJ2-2 and V is TRBV18; 10 bases map to TRBD2. In germline, CDR1 is KGHSH, CDR2 LQKENI. This CDR3 has 16 residues. The CDR3 nucleotides read TGTGTCAGCTCACCACGGCTAGCGGGAGTGGATGGGGAGCTGTTTTTT. Amino acid sequence: CVSSPRLAGVDGELFF.

V and J are TRBV14 and TRBJ2-5; 10 positions agree with TRBD2. Germline CDR1 SGHDN, CDR2 FVKESK. This CDR3 is built from 16 residues. V dropped 0 bases and J dropped 8; count of bases not matched to a gene: 9. The chain's CDR3 is CASSQDQASGGDTQYF. The CDR3, as DNA: TGTGCCAGCAGCCAAGATCAAGCTAGCGGGGGTGACACCCAGTACTTC.

The chain carries TRBV19 and TRBJ2-7; 7 positions match TRBD1. This CDR3 is built from 13 residues. V lost 4 bases and J lost 2; bases outside the gene matches: 2. Germline V gives CDR1 LNHDA, CDR2 SQIVND (reference sequence). The CDR3 DNA follows: TGTGCCAGTAGTAGGGGACAGACCTACGAGCAGTACTTC. Its translation: CASSRGQTYEQYF. Supplemented by reference TRBV19 and TRBJ2-7, the full variable domain reads DGGITQSPKYLFRKEGQNVTLSCEQNLNHDAMYWYRQDPGQGLRLIYYSQIVNDFQKGDIAEGYSVSREKKESFPLTVTSAQKNPTAFYLCASSRGQTYEQYFGPGTRLTVT.

The chain combines TRBV28 with TRBJ1-4; 7 nucleotides align to TRBD1. Germline V gene lookup returns CDR1 MDHEN and CDR2 SYDVKM. CDR3 size: 13 residues. The V and J ends lost 8 bases and 8 bases, in that order; junction bases with no gene match: 8. The CDR3 coding sequence is TGTGCCAGCGGGGGACAGACCATCGAAAAACTGTTTTTT. Residues: CASGGQTIEKLFF.

In its sample, this clone was seen once. This chain connects TRBV10-3 to TRBJ2-1; 9 nucleotides match TRBD2. Trimming removed 11 bases from V and 5 bases from J; junction bases left unmatched: 7. The germline CDR1 and CDR2 sequences are ENHRY and SYGVKD. CDR3 length: 13 residues. The DNA of the CDR3 is TGTGCCGCCAGACTAGCGGCAAACAATGAGCAGTTCTTC. Translating it yields CAARLAANNEQFF.

This chain links TRBV21-1 with TRBJ2-1; the table's D gene call, TRBD1, was not cross checked with the DNA. TRBV21-1 is tagged as a pseudogene. There are 18 residues in the CDR3. The CDR3 DNA is TGTGCCAGCAGCAAATGGGTGGAAGACAGGGGAACCTACAATGAGCAGTTCTTC. It codes for CASSKWVEDRGTYNEQFF.

The chain recombines TRBV7-2 with TRBJ2-5, with 7 bases fitting TRBD2. The tail of the sequence fits TRBJ2-7 better, so the J call may be wrong. CDR1 is SGHTA, CDR2 FQGNSA, per germline. There are 15 residues in the CDR3. The CDR3 here is CASSFAAGDPYEQYF. The CDR3 bases are TGTGCCAGCAGCTTTGCGGCGGGAGATCCGTACGAGCAGTACTTC.

Comments on this clone: The junction departs from germline at one end; a sequencing error may be responsible. The chain carries TRBV4-1 and TRBJ1-1; 7 bases align to TRBD1. Germline CDR1 MGHRA, CDR2 YSYEKL. The CDR3 totals 14 residues. The CDR3 protein is CASSQPTGDAEAFF. DNA of the CDR3: TGTGCCAGCAGCCAGCCTACAGGGGATGCTGAAGCTTTCTTT.

The rearrangement links TRBV5-6 to TRBJ2-3, with D possibly matching TRBD1 (6 bases). Germline lookup yields CDR1 SGHDT and CDR2 YYEEEE. This CDR3 has 12 amino acids. V shed 4 bases and J shed 5 bases, with 8 bases lying between them. The CDR3 loop is CASSPGVDTQYF. As DNA, the CDR3 is TGTGCCAGCAGCCCAGGGGTAGATACGCAGTATTTT.

The rearrangement links TRBV29-1 to TRBJ2-3, with 9 bases matching TRBD2. This CDR3 spans 13 amino acids. The germline V gene has CDR1 SQVTM and CDR2 ANQGSEA. V was pared by 5 bases and J by 3 bases, with 3 bases of the junction left unmatched. CDR3 bases: TGCAGCGTTCCCGGACTAGCGACAGATACGCAGTATTTT. Translating gives CSVPGLATDTQYF.

The V and J genes are TRBV11-3 and TRBJ2-3; TRBD1 matches at 10 bases. Germline lookup yields CDR1 SGHNT and CDR2 YENEEA. CDR3 size: 17 residues. V shed 5 bases, J shed 2 bases, and the junction held 10 bases outside the gene matches. CDR3 loop: CASSQRGTGASTDTQYF. The CDR3 DNA reads as TGTGCCAGCAGCCAGCGCGGGACAGGGGCCTCCACAGATACGCAGTATTTT.

V and J are TRBV29-1 and TRBJ2-7; tentatively, D is TRBD2 (6 bases). The V gene lost 7 bases and the J gene lost 0 bases, with 10 bases spanning the gap. The CDR3 runs 12 residues. CDR1 and CDR2 (germline): SQVTM, ANQGSEA. In DNA, the CDR3 is TGCAGCGGTACCGGGAGCTCCTACGAGCAGTACTTC. This gives the protein CSGTGSSYEQYF.